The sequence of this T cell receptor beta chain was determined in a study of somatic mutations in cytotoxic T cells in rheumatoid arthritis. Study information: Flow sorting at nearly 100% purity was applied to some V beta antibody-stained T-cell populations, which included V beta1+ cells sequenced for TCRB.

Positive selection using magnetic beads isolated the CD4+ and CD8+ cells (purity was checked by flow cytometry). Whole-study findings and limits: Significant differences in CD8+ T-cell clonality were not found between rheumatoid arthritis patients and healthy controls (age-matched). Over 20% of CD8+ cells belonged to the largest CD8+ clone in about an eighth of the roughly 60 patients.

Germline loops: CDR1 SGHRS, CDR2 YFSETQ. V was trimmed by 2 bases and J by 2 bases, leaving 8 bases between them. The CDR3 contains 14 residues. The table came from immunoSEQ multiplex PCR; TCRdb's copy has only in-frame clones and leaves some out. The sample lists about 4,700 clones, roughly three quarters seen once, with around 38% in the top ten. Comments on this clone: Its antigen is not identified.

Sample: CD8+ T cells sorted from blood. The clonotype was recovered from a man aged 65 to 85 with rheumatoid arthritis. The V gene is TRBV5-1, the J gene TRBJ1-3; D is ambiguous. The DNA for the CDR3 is TGCGCCAGCAGCTTTGTGGGAGCTGGAAACACCATATATTTT. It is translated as CASSFVGAGNTIYF.